Listed below are T cell receptor beta chains from one sample, sequenced in a study of T-cell reconstitution after alpha-beta-depleted transplantation in children. MiXCR, applied by TCRdb to the PCR reads, yields one record per CDR3 protein. The table has over 200,000 distinct CDR3 sequences, approximately 8.4% seen once. The sample was PBMCs, mostly from graft donor cells, taken 360 days after TCRalphabeta/CD19-depleted stem cell transplant. The receptors come from a male patient between 2 and 15 years old who had a stem cell transplant for acute myeloid leukemia, so the T cells may come from the graft donor. Each CDR3 is given with its conserved first and last residue. A D gene is named only where the DNA matches it firmly. The size field is filled for only some rows; it gives once, few, many or a size class.

d_call j_call v_call cdr3_length clone_size cdr3_aa cdr3_nt
- TRBJ2-3 TRBV10-2 14 - CASNPDPSTDTKYF TGCGCCAGCAACCCGGACCCTAGCACAGATACGAAGTATTTT
- TRBJ1-5 TRBV20-1 13 many CSARVSGVQPQHF TGCAGTGCTAGAGTTTCAGGGGTTCAGCCCCAGCATTTT
- TRBJ1-1 TRBV28 15 many CASSLAQGPNTEAFF TGTGCCAGCAGTTTAGCTCAGGGACCGAACACTGAAGCTTTCTTT
TRBD1 TRBJ2-4 TRBV7-8 16 many CASSLEKLTGLNIQYF TGTGCCAGCAGCTTAGAGAAATTGACAGGGTTAAACATTCAGTACTTC
- TRBJ1-1 TRBV3-1 13 many CASRYRAHTEAFF TGTGCCAGCAGATACAGGGCTCACACTGAAGCTTTCTTT
TRBD2 TRBJ2-1 TRBV12-3/TRBV12-4 16 many CASSFPSGANYNEQFF TGTGCCAGCAGTTTTCCTAGCGGGGCTAATTACAATGAGCAGTTCTTC
TRBD1 TRBJ1-6 TRBV12-3/TRBV12-4 14 - CASSFRDRNSPLHF TGTGCCAGCAGTTTTCGGGACAGAAATTCACCCCTCCACTTT
- TRBJ2-3 TRBV7-9 14 - CASNIGKGGDTQYF TGTGCCAGCAACATCGGGAAGGGTGGTGATACGCAGTATTTT
- TRBJ2-1 TRBV20-1 11 - CSARQGGEQFF TGCAGTGCTAGACAGGGTGGTGAGCAGTTCTTC
- TRBJ2-7 TRBV28 15 - CASSLTALASYEQYF TGTGCCAGCAGTTTAACCGCTCTTGCATCCTACGAGCAGTACTTC
- TRBJ2-1 TRBV18 15 once CASSPRRGRENEQFF TGTGCCAGCTCACCACGGAGAGGTCGGGAGAATGAGCAGTTCTTC
TRBD2 TRBJ2-1 TRBV5-1 16 many CASSLVLASGHNEQFF TGCGCCAGCAGCTTGGTATTGGCTAGCGGCCACAATGAGCAGTTCTTC
TRBD2 TRBJ2-5 TRBV29-1 16 many CSALGLAGVYRETQYF TGCAGCGCTCTGGGACTAGCGGGAGTATATCGGGAGACCCAGTACTTC
TRBD2 TRBJ2-3 TRBV13 18 few CASSQRLAGAPSTDTQYF TGTGCCAGCAGCCAACGACTAGCGGGGGCTCCTAGCACAGATACGCAGTATTTT
TRBD1 TRBJ1-5 TRBV20-1 14 few CSANRGRVGQPQHF TGCAGTGCTAACAGGGGGAGGGTCGGTCAGCCCCAGCATTTT
TRBD2 TRBJ2-1 TRBV7-9 14 - CASSFSGSRSEQFF TGTGCCAGCAGCTTCAGCGGGAGTCGTAGTGAGCAGTTCTTC
- TRBJ2-5 TRBV7-6 15 few CASSHTPGPTWTQYF TGTGCCAGCAGTCATACTCCGGGACCAACGTGGACCCAGTACTTC
- TRBJ2-3 TRBV6-5 16 few CASSYSWGRGADTQYF TGTGCCAGCAGTTACTCGTGGGGGCGAGGGGCAGATACGCAGTATTTT
TRBD1 TRBJ1-6 TRBV6-1 14 - CAGAGQGAGSPLHF TGTGCCGGCGCTGGACAGGGAGCGGGTTCACCCCTCCACTTT
- TRBJ2-7 TRBV5-1 17 - CASSLRSLRDSAYEQYF TGCGCCAGCAGCTTGAGGTCCTTAAGGGATTCCGCCTACGAGCAGTACTTC
- TRBJ2-1 TRBV20-1 14 - CSASPMRMGNEQFF TGCAGTGCTAGCCCGATGCGGATGGGGAATGAGCAGTTCTTC
TRBD1 TRBJ2-1 TRBV5-6 16 many CASRLFGTGRTNEQFF TGTGCCAGCAGGTTATTCGGGACAGGACGTACCAATGAGCAGTTCTTC
- TRBJ2-1 TRBV29-1 15 many CSISHSGVPYNEQFF TGCAGCATCTCCCATTCGGGAGTCCCCTACAATGAGCAGTTCTTC
TRBD2 TRBJ2-3 TRBV9 19 few CASSASPPQAGEPTDTQYF TGTGCCAGCAGCGCCTCCCCCCCCCAAGCGGGAGAACCCACCGATACGCAGTATTTT
TRBD1 TRBJ2-7 TRBV29-1 15 - CSVEGPTGASYEQYF TGCAGCGTTGAAGGACCGACAGGGGCGTCCTACGAGCAGTACTTC
- TRBJ2-2 TRBV4-2 16 few CASSQEGGSRTGELFF TGTGCCAGCAGCCAAGAAGGAGGGAGTCGCACCGGGGAGCTGTTTTTT
- TRBJ2-7 TRBV20-1 14 many CSARRGGGPYEQYF TGCAGTGCGAGGAGAGGGGGAGGCCCCTACGAGCAGTACTTC
- TRBJ2-4 TRBV4-3 18 few CASSRGGGRGWSKNIQYF TGCGCCAGCAGCCGAGGGGGTGGGCGGGGTTGGTCCAAAAACATTCAGTACTTC
- TRBJ2-7 TRBV11-1 18 few CASSPSGSGRYNSYEQYF TGTGCCAGCAGCCCCTCGGGGAGTGGCAGATACAACTCCTACGAGCAGTACTTC
TRBD1 TRBJ2-7 TRBV20-1 13 - CSAGLAGGYEQYF TGCAGTGCTGGCCTGGCAGGGGGCTACGAGCAGTACTTC
TRBD2 TRBJ2-7 TRBV27 16 - CASSLGRGGGVNEQYF TGTGCCAGCAGTTTAGGGCGGGGGGGAGGAGTAAACGAGCAGTACTTC
TRBD1 TRBJ2-1 TRBV9 16 few CASSVPRDRAGNEQFF TGTGCCAGCAGCGTACCCCGGGACAGGGCGGGCAATGAGCAGTTCTTC
- TRBJ2-1 TRBV12-3/TRBV12-4 12 - CASSSRADEQFF TGTGCCAGCAGTTCCAGAGCGGATGAGCAGTTCTTC
TRBD1 TRBJ2-1 TRBV13 12 many CASSARGIEQFF TGTGCCAGCAGCGCCAGGGGGATCGAGCAGTTCTTC
- TRBJ1-2 TRBV29-1 15 - CSVPHRDAGHYGYTF TGCAGCGTCCCTCATAGGGACGCTGGGCACTATGGCTACACCTTC
- TRBJ1-1 TRBV5-1 13 many CASSVGMNTEAFF TGCGCCAGCAGTGTTGGGATGAACACTGAAGCTTTCTTT
TRBD2 TRBJ2-7 TRBV5-1 16 - CASSLPLLAGADEQYF TGCGCCAGCAGCTTACCGCTACTAGCGGGAGCCGACGAGCAGTACTTC
TRBD1 TRBJ1-2 TRBV12-3/TRBV12-4 12 few CAGRDRGYGYTF TGTGCCGGCCGGGACAGGGGCTATGGCTACACCTTC
TRBD2 TRBJ2-4 TRBV11-2 19 few CASSLVGLAGAVGKNIQYF TGTGCCAGCAGCTTAGTCGGACTAGCGGGTGCCGTCGGTAAAAACATTCAGTACTTC
- TRBJ2-1 TRBV6-4 15 - CASSRGSYSYNEQFF TGTGCCAGCAGTAGGGGTAGCTACTCCTACAATGAGCAGTTCTTC
TRBD1 TRBJ1-5 TRBV29-1 13 - CSVGRDRNQPQHF TGCAGCGTTGGCCGGGACAGAAATCAGCCCCAGCATTTT
TRBD1 TRBJ1-6 TRBV7-2 17 many CASSRTGMRSYNSPLHF TGTGCCAGCAGCAGGACAGGGATGAGGTCCTATAATTCACCCCTCCACTTT
TRBD2 TRBJ2-1 TRBV20-1 16 few CSARDFRLAESNEQFF TGCAGTGCTAGAGATTTTCGACTAGCGGAGAGCAATGAGCAGTTCTTC
- TRBJ1-4 TRBV7-9 14 - CASSGRGTNEKLFF TGTGCCAGCAGCGGACGAGGGACTAATGAAAAACTGTTTTTT
- TRBJ2-5 TRBV29-1 12 many CSVRLGGETQYF TGCAGCGTCCGACTAGGGGGAGAGACCCAGTACTTC